This T cell receptor (beta chain) was sequenced for a study of blood T cell repertoires in COVID-19. This clone was seen more than once but under ten times. Participant-reported clinical history was the basis for cohort assignment. Repertoires were generated with immunoSEQ multiplex PCR, while TCRdb's copy carries only in-frame clones and drops some. The sample yields about 260,000 clones, 80% to 90% seen once. The clonotype comes from a woman in her thirties or forties who had been exposed to COVID-19. The sample was PBMCs or T cells enriched from blood (not recorded which).

The CDR3 protein is CASSPPGTTGTTGELFF. In DNA form, the CDR3 reads TGTGCCAGCAGCCCCCCGGGGACGACCGGGACTACCGGGGAGCTGTTTTTT. The V and J genes are TRBV7-9 and TRBJ2-2; weak D call: TRBD2 (6 bases). Germline CDR1 and CDR2: SEHNR and FQNEAQ (reference sequence). The CDR3 is 17 amino acids. Trimming took 5 bases from V and 5 from J, leaving 21 bases between them.